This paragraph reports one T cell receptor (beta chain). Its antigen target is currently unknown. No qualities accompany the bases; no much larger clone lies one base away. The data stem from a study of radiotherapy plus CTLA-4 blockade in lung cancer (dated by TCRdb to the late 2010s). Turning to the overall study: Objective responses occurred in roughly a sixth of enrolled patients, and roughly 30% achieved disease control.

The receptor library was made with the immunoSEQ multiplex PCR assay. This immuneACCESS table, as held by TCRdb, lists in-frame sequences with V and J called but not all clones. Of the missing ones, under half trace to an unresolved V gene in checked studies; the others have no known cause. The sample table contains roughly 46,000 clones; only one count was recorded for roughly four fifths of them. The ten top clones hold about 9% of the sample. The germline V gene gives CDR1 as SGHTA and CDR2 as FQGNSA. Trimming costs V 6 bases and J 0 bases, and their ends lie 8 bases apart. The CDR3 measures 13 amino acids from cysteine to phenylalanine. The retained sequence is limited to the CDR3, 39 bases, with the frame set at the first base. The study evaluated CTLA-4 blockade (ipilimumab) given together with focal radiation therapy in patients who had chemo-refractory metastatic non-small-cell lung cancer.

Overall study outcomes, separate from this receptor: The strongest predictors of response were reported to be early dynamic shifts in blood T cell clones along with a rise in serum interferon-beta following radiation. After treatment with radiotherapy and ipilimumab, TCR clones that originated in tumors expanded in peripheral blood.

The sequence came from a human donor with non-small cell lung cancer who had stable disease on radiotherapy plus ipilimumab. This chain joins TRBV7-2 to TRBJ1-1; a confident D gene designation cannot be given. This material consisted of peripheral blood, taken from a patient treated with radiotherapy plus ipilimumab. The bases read TGTGCCAGCAGTAATACATTGAACACTGAAGCTTTCTTT. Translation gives CASSNTLNTEAFF.